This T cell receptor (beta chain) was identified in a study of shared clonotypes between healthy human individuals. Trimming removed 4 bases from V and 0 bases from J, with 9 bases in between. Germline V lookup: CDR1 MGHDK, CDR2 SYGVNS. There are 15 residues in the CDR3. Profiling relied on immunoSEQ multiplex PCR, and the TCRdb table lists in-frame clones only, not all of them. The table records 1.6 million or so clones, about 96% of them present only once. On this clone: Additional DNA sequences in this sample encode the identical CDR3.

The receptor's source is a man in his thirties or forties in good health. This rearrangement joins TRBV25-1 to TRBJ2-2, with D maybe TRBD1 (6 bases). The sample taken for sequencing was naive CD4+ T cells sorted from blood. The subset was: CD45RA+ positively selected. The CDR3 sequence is CASSVTGSNTGELFF. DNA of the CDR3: TGTGCCAGCAGTGTGACAGGATCGAACACCGGGGAGCTGTTTTTT.